This entry is about one T cell receptor beta chain. Data came from immunoSEQ multiplex PCR; TCRdb stores just in-frame clones and leaves some out. The sample has roughly 94,000 clones, around 83% seen once. The sample belongs to a study of blood T cell repertoires in COVID-19. This CDR3 has 15 amino acids. V gave up 2 bases and J gave up 0 bases, with 8 bases separating them. Germline CDR1 SGDLS, CDR2 YYNGEE. The V and J genes are TRBV9 and TRBJ2-2; perhaps TRBD2 as D (6 bases). This clonotype originated in a man aged 55 to 69 with acute or convalescent COVID-19. The specimen sequenced was peripheral blood. The CDR3, as DNA: TGTGCCAGCAGCGTTAGCGGAGCGAACACCGGGGAGCTGTTTTTT. Amino acid sequence: CASSVSGANTGELFF.